This TCR beta chain was documented in a study of T cells in Graves' hyperthyroidism and ophthalmopathy. Study-level findings and limits: Progression to ophthalmopathy was predicted a median of 6.5 months early.

Patients with uncontrolled infections, other autoimmune diseases, pregnancy or lactation were excluded. Per the germline V gene, CDR1 is SEHNR and CDR2 is FQNEAQ (reference sequence). Losses at the gene ends were 2 bases for V and 4 bases for J; bases not matched to a gene: 11. The CDR3 length is 17 residues. The investigators amplified TCR beta CDR3 regions from RNA transcripts. The HTBI primer set drove a first-round RT-PCR of the TCR CDR3. TCRdb ran MiXCR on the multiplex PCR reads and lists one entry per CDR3 protein. Of 250,000 to 300,000 distinct CDR3 sequences listed, more than 14% are singletons. The sample holds many counts of this clonotype. Its target is unknown.

The gene calls are TRBV7-9 and TRBJ2-3; TRBD1 matches at 8 bases. The TCR sequence derives from a woman between 40 and 50 years old with Graves' hyperthyroidism that later progressed to Graves' ophthalmopathy. The source material was blood. The CDR3, as DNA: TGTGCCAGCAGCTTATTGACGGGGCAGGGGGCATCAGATACGCAGTATTTT. Protein: CASSLLTGQGASDTQYF.